A single sample gave rise to the 30 T cell receptor beta chains below, sequenced in a study of T-cell reconstitution after alpha-beta-depleted transplantation in children. Using unique molecular identifiers, the investigators prepared the TCRbeta library. TCRdb re-called the PCR reads with MiXCR, one entry per CDR3 protein. The sample yields approximately 650,000 distinct CDR3 sequences, around 13% seen once. Material: PBMCs, obtained before TCRalphabeta/CD19-depleted stem cell transplant. These receptors came from a girl under 10 years old with congenital amegakaryocytic thrombocytopenia, due to receive a stem cell transplant.

The chain carries TRBV20-1 and TRBJ2-1; D is perhaps TRBD2 (6 bases). The CDR3 runs 14 residues. Germline values: CDR1 DFQATT, CDR2 SNEGSKA (reference sequence). Trimming removed 3 bases at V and 2 bases at J, with 11 bases between. The CDR3: CSARDSGTYNEQFF. CDR3 coding DNA: TGCAGTGCTAGGGATAGCGGTACCTACAATGAGCAGTTCTTC.

This clonotype showed up just a few times. The chain links TRBV24-1 to TRBJ1-1; D uncertain. CDR1 and CDR2 (germline): KGHDR, SFDVKD. The CDR3 length is 14 residues. V dropped 3 bases and J dropped 4 bases, with 11 bases sitting between them. CDR3 in DNA: TGTGCCACCAGTGATATGGACGGGATCACTGAAGCTTTCTTT. Translation gives CATSDMDGITEAFF.

V gene TRBV7-9 combines with J gene TRBJ2-3, with a weak D call TRBD1 (5 bases). This CDR3 has 15 amino acids. The germline V gene encodes CDR1 SEHNR and CDR2 FQNEAQ (reference sequence). Deletions cut 6 bases from V and 0 bases from J, with 13 bases between. The CDR3 DNA reads as TGTGCCAGCAGTTCCACAAGGGGTAGCACAGATACGCAGTATTTT. Protein sequence: CASSSTRGSTDTQYF.

The rearrangement uses TRBV7-8 and TRBJ1-1; 12 nucleotides line up with TRBD1. Germline V gene sequence: CDR1 SGHVS, CDR2 FQNEAQ. Trimming cost V 5 bases and J 4 bases; bases outside gene matches: 5. This CDR3 is 15 amino acids long. CDR3 coding DNA: TGTGCCAGCAGCAGGGACAGGGGGCGCGTCACTGAAGCTTTCTTT. This codes for CASSRDRGRVTEAFF.

This clonotype was detected ten times or more. The chain carries TRBV5-1 and TRBJ1-1, with D tentatively TRBD1 (6 bases). Germline CDR1 reads SGHRS; CDR2 reads YFSETQ. This CDR3 spans 15 amino acids. Trimming cost V 4 bases and J 4 bases, with 17 bases left between them. The CDR3 nucleotides read TGCGCCAGCAGCGAAGAGACAGGTCAACCCACTGAAGCTTTCTTT. Translating it yields CASSEETGQPTEAFF.

This sequence joins TRBV20-1 and TRBJ2-1, with 8 bases fitting TRBD2. The V segment lost 5 bases and the J segment 0 bases; nucleotides outside the gene matches: 9. In germline, CDR1 is DFQATT, CDR2 SNEGSKA (reference sequence). The CDR3 contains 16 residues. CDR3: CSASSGGGSSYNEQFF. CDR3 nucleotide sequence: TGCAGTGCTTCATCCGGCGGGGGGAGCTCCTACAATGAGCAGTTCTTC.

A few counts support this clonotype. The gene calls are TRBV12-3 or TRBV12-4 and TRBJ2-2, with 7 positions matching TRBD2. The CDR3 loop spans 15 amino acids. V lost 10 bases, J lost 2 bases, and 10 bases stayed unmatched. In DNA, the CDR3 is TGTGCCACCCAACCGGGGGGACCAAACACCGGGGAGCTGTTTTTT. It yields the protein CATQPGGPNTGELFF.

This clonotype has only a few counts. The V call is TRBV7-8, the J call TRBJ2-1, with 7 bases matching TRBD2. With V trimmed by 5 bases and J by 0 bases, 13 bases remained unmatched. The CDR3 spans 18 residues. CDR1 is SGHVS, CDR2 FQNEAQ, per germline. The CDR3 sequence: CASSLPKASGTSYNEQFF. DNA of the CDR3: TGTGCCAGCAGCCTACCTAAGGCTAGCGGTACCTCCTACAATGAGCAGTTCTTC.

This sequence joins TRBV4-1 and TRBJ2-2; TRBD1 is a possible D gene (6 bases). Trimming stripped 1 base from V and 7 bases from J, with 10 bases between. Germline lookup yields CDR1 MGHRA and CDR2 YSYEKL. This CDR3 region has 14 residues. The CDR3 DNA reads as TGCGCCAGCAGCCAAGTCAGGGGTGGCGGGGAGCTGTTTTTT. The encoded protein is CASSQVRGGGELFF.

This clonotype occurred many times. The rearrangement uses TRBV20-1 and TRBJ2-7; possibly TRBD1 for D (6 bases). The V end lost 5 bases, the J end lost 6 bases, and 11 bases lay between the germline ends. Germline values: CDR1 DFQATT, CDR2 SNEGSKA (reference sequence). The CDR3 has 11 amino acids. CDR3 sequence (DNA): TGCAGTGCTCACAGGGTTGCCGAGCAGTACTTC. Translating it yields CSAHRVAEQYF.

The chain has TRBV7-9 and TRBJ2-3; tentative D call: TRBD1 (5 bases). CDR3 length: 12 amino acids. Germline CDR1 and CDR2: SEHNR and FQNEAQ (reference sequence). Between the trimmed V and J ends, which lost 0 bases and 14 bases, there was a span of 12 bases. The CDR3 loop is CASSLAQGRWYF. In nucleotides, the CDR3 is TGTGCCAGCAGCTTAGCGCAGGGTAGGTGGTATTTT. The variable domain in full, with the rest retrieved from reference TRBV7-9 and TRBJ2-3, is DTGVSQNPRHKITKRGQNVTFRCDPISEHNRLYWYRQTLGQGPEFLTYFQNEAQLEKSRLLSDRFSAERPKGSFSTLEIQRTEQGDSAMYLCASSLAQGRWYFGPGTRLTVL.

The gene calls are TRBV20-1 and TRBJ1-1, with D possibly matching TRBD1 (5 bases). CDR1 and CDR2 from the germline V gene are DFQATT and SNEGSKA (reference sequence). CDR3 size: 14 residues. Trimming cost V 1 base and J 4 bases, with 13 bases left between them. CDR3 DNA sequence: TGCAGTGCTAGAGGGGGTCGGAGGGGCACTGAAGCTTTCTTT. It encodes CSARGGRRGTEAFF.

Note on this clonotype: A read error is possible here, since a much larger clone lies one base away. This chain joins TRBV5-1 and TRBJ2-1; the D gene is possibly TRBD1 (6 bases). The CDR3 totals 19 residues. In germline, CDR1 is SGHRS, CDR2 YFSETQ. The V gene lost 5 bases and the J gene lost 4 bases, with 28 bases spanning the gap. The CDR3 sequence is CASRGRGTTREQGYNEQFF. The CDR3 DNA reads as TGCGCCAGCAGGGGTAGAGGGACGACCCGAGAACAGGGATACAATGAGCAGTTCTTC.

This clonotype was picked up a small number of times. This chain links TRBV28 with TRBJ2-1; TRBD1 aligns across 10 bases. V shed 6 bases and J 4 bases; nucleotides not matched to a gene: 12. Per the germline V gene, CDR1 is MDHEN and CDR2 is SYDVKM. The CDR3 is made up of 17 amino acids. This CDR3 is CASRTLGGQGPYNEQFF. The CDR3, as DNA: TGTGCCAGCAGGACCTTGGGGGGACAGGGGCCGTACAATGAGCAGTTCTTC.

At least ten counts were recorded for this clonotype. The chain employs TRBV20-1 and TRBJ2-5, with 11 bases fitting TRBD2. The CDR3 length is 16 residues. Germline CDR1 reads DFQATT; CDR2 reads SNEGSKA (reference sequence). J lost 5 bases, V lost 6 bases, and 14 bases had no gene match. CDR3 sequence: CSAVVVAGGPGETQYF. The CDR3 DNA sequence: TGCAGTGCCGTCGTCGTAGCGGGAGGGCCTGGTGAGACCCAGTACTTC.

This clonotype was counted ten times or more. V usage is TRBV5-1 and J usage is TRBJ1-1; D uncertain. The CDR3 totals 14 residues. Germline V gene lookup returns CDR1 SGHRS and CDR2 YFSETQ. The germline V and J ends were trimmed by 6 bases and 1 base, with 13 bases remaining between them. This CDR3 reads CASTPDPRNTEAFF. DNA of the CDR3: TGCGCCAGCACCCCGGACCCGAGGAACACTGAAGCTTTCTTT.

This clonotype has ten or more counts. The chain uses TRBV5-1 and TRBJ1-3, with D possibly matching TRBD1 (5 bases). The CDR3 is 15 amino acids. CDR1 and CDR2 (germline): SGHRS, YFSETQ. V was cut by 4 bases and J by 4 bases, with 15 bases left in between. The CDR3 spells CASSIHGGTGNTIYF. The CDR3 DNA is TGCGCCAGCAGCATTCATGGGGGGACGGGAAACACCATATATTTT. Combining the CDR3 with reference TRBV5-1 and TRBJ1-3 gives the whole variable domain KAGVTQTPRYLIKTRGQQVTLSCSPISGHRSVSWYQQTPGQGLQFLFEYFSETQRNKGNFPGRFSGRQFSNSRSEMNVSTLELGDSALYLCASSIHGGTGNTIYFGEGSWLTVV.

The V gene is TRBV6-1, the J gene TRBJ2-4; D ambiguous. V was shortened by 2 bases and J by 4 bases, with 12 bases between the two germline ends. The CDR3 runs 15 residues. Germline CDR1 MNHNS, CDR2 SASEGT. The CDR3 nucleotides are TGTGCCAGCAGTGAATGGCCAGCCCGAAAAAACATTCAGTACTTC. Protein product: CASSEWPARKNIQYF.

This clonotype was counted between two and nine times. The chain employs TRBV7-9 and TRBJ2-1; 7 nucleotides match TRBD1. Germline trimming cut 5 bases from V and 4 bases from J; bases unmatched to any gene: 8. Germline values: CDR1 SEHNR, CDR2 FQNEAQ (reference sequence). This CDR3 has 15 amino acids. CDR3 amino acids: CASSNLRDSYNEQFF. CDR3 nucleotides: TGTGCCAGCAGCAACCTCCGGGACAGTTACAATGAGCAGTTCTTC. Complete variable domain (other parts from reference TRBV7-9 and TRBJ2-1): DTGVSQNPRHKITKRGQNVTFRCDPISEHNRLYWYRQTLGQGPEFLTYFQNEAQLEKSRLLSDRFSAERPKGSFSTLEIQRTEQGDSAMYLCASSNLRDSYNEQFFGPGTRLTVL.

This clonotype came up many times. The chain joins TRBV20-1 to TRBJ1-4, with D possibly matching TRBD1 (5 bases). V lost 0 bases to trimming and J lost 8 bases, with 19 bases between them. Germline CDR1 reads DFQATT; CDR2 reads SNEGSKA (reference sequence). This CDR3 is 16 amino acids long. The CDR3: CSARDDQGVWYEKLFF. The CDR3 DNA is TGCAGTGCTAGAGACGACCAGGGCGTATGGTACGAAAAACTGTTTTTT.

The V and J genes are TRBV28 and TRBJ2-7; 7 bases line up with TRBD2. CDR1 and CDR2 from the germline V gene are MDHEN and SYDVKM. J gave up 3 bases and V 4 bases, and 9 bases lay outside the gene matches. The CDR3 covers 15 residues. This chain's CDR3 is CASSSRGRIHYEQYF. The DNA of the CDR3 is TGTGCCAGCAGTTCTCGCGGGAGAATCCACTACGAGCAGTACTTC.

This clonotype has at least ten counts. The J gene is TRBJ2-3, the V gene TRBV20-1; either TRBD1 or TRBD2 may supply D (6 bases each). Per germline, CDR1 DFQATT and CDR2 SNEGSKA (reference sequence). This CDR3 comprises 14 residues. V was trimmed by 7 bases and J by 0 bases, leaving 14 bases between them. Written as DNA, the CDR3 is TGCAGTGGAGAGGGGGAGGCTAGCACAGATACGCAGTATTTT. Translating gives CSGEGEASTDTQYF.

The sample holds a few counts of this clonotype. The chain joins TRBV10-3 to TRBJ2-6; the D is unclear. Germline V gives CDR1 ENHRY, CDR2 SYGVKD. The CDR3 runs 14 residues. Deletions cut 10 bases from V and 0 bases from J, with 10 bases between. CDR3 coding DNA: TGTGCCACCAAGAGGACCTCTGGGGCCAACGTCCTGACTTTC. Translation gives CATKRTSGANVLTF.

This clonotype was counted at least ten times. V and J are TRBV29-1 and TRBJ1-2; the D is unclear. Trimming cost V 1 base and J 0 bases, with 9 bases left between them. This CDR3 spans 14 amino acids. Germline lookup yields CDR1 SQVTM and CDR2 ANQGSEA. CDR3 nucleotides: TGCAGCGTTGAAGTAGAGGGTGCTAACTATGGCTACACCTTC. Its protein is CSVEVEGANYGYTF. The variable domain in full, with the rest retrieved from reference TRBV29-1 and TRBJ1-2, is SAVISQKPSRDICQRGTSLTIQCQVDSQVTMMFWYRQQPGQSLTLIATANQGSEATYESGFVIDKFPISRPNLTFSTLTVSNMSPEDSSIYLCSVEVEGANYGYTFGSGTRLTVV.

This clonotype was recorded many times. This sequence joins TRBV11-1 and TRBJ2-5; possible D gene TRBD1, 5 bases. Per germline, CDR1 SGHAT and CDR2 FQDESV (reference sequence). The CDR3 loop spans 19 amino acids. V was shortened by 3 bases and J by 9 bases, with 32 bases between the two germline ends. The CDR3 nucleotides are TGTGCCAGCAGCTTGATTGGTGTCGTGTCAGGGTTTAAGCCGACCGCCCAGTACTTC. Amino acid sequence: CASSLIGVVSGFKPTAQYF.

This clonotype has ten or more counts. The V call is TRBV5-1, the J call TRBJ2-1, with no clear D. V was shortened by 1 base and J by 0 bases, with 23 bases between the two germline ends. The length of the CDR3 is 20 residues. Germline V gives CDR1 SGHRS, CDR2 YFSETQ. CDR3: CASSLSQMGWVSSSYNEQFF. The CDR3 region has the DNA TGCGCCAGCAGCTTGAGTCAGATGGGGTGGGTCTCGAGCTCCTACAATGAGCAGTTCTTC.

This clonotype was seen many times. The chain is built from TRBV12-3 or TRBV12-4 and TRBJ1-2; TRBD1 matches at 7 bases. The CDR3 totals 13 residues. With V trimmed by 3 bases and J by 4 bases, 2 bases remained unmatched. The CDR3 nucleotides read TGTGCCAGCAGTTTCCGACAGGGCTATGGCTACACCTTC. Translating gives CASSFRQGYGYTF.

This clonotype was detected only a few times. The chain has TRBV5-1 and TRBJ2-1; the match to TRBD2 covers 14 bases. V lost 2 bases to trimming and J lost 6 bases; unmatched junction nucleotides: 19. The CDR3 is 21 residues long. CDR1 SGHRS and CDR2 YFSETQ come from the germline V gene. CDR3 region: CASSFEWGSSRTSGRSNEQFF. The CDR3 coding sequence is TGCGCCAGCAGCTTTGAATGGGGTTCGTCTCGGACTAGCGGGAGGTCCAATGAGCAGTTCTTC. Full variable domain (rest looked up from reference TRBV5-1 and TRBJ2-1): KAGVTQTPRYLIKTRGQQVTLSCSPISGHRSVSWYQQTPGQGLQFLFEYFSETQRNKGNFPGRFSGRQFSNSRSEMNVSTLELGDSALYLCASSFEWGSSRTSGRSNEQFFGPGTRLTVL.

This clonotype has just a few counts. This chain uses TRBV6-2 or TRBV6-3 with TRBJ2-5; no definite D call. In germline, CDR1 is MNHEY, CDR2 SVGEGT. The CDR3 has 12 residues. With 0 bases removed from V and 4 bases from J, the gap between germline ends came to 3 bases. The CDR3 DNA reads as TGTGCCAGCAGTTACTCGACAGAGACCCAGTACTTC. Residues: CASSYSTETQYF.

This clonotype was counted at least ten times. The chain recombines TRBV28 with TRBJ2-7; weak D call: TRBD2 (5 bases). The germline V gene has CDR1 MDHEN and CDR2 SYDVKM. There are 16 residues in the CDR3. Deletions cut 4 bases from V and 2 bases from J, with 18 bases between. In nucleotides, the CDR3 is TGTGCCAGCAGTTCACCCACGGCGGGCTACCCCTACGAGCAGTACTTC. This gives the protein CASSSPTAGYPYEQYF. The full variable domain, with the rest looked up from reference TRBV28 and TRBJ2-7, is DVKVTQSSRYLVKRTGEKVFLECVQDMDHENMFWYRQDPGLGLRLIYFSYDVKMKEKGDIPEGYSVSREKKERFSLILESASTNQTSMYLCASSSPTAGYPYEQYFGPGTRLTVT.